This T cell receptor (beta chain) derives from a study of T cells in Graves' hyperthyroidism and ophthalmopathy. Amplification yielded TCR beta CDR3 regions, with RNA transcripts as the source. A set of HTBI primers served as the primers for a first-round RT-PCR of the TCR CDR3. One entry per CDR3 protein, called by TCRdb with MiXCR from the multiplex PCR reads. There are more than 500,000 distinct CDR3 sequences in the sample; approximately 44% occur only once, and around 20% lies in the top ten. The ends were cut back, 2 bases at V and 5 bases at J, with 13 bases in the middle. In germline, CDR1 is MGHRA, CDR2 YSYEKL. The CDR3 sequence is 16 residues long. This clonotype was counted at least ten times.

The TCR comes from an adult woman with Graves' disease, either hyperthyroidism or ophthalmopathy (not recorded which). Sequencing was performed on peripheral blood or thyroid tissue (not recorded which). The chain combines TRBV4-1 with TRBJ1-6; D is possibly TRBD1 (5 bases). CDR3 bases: TGCGCCAGCAGCCAACGGGGACGGAGGGATAATTCACCCCTCCACTTT. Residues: CASSQRGRRDNSPLHF.